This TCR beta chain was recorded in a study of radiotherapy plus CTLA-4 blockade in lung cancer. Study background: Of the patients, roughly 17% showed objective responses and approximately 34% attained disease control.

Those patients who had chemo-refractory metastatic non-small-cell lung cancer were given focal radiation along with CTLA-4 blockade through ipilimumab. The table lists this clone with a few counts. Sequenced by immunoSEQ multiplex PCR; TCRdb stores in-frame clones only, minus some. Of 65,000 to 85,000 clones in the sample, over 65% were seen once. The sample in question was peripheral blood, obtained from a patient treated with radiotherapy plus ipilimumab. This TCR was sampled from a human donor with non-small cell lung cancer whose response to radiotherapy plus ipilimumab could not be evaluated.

The DNA for the CDR3 is TGTGCCAGCAGCCAAGATTTCACAGTTCAGCAGTACTTC. Protein product: CASSQDFTVQQYF. This chain connects TRBV14 to TRBJ2-7, with unresolved D. The length of the CDR3 is 13 residues. CDR1 is SGHDN, CDR2 FVKESK, per germline. The V and J ends lost 0 bases and 8 bases respectively, with 11 bases between them.